These 28 T cell receptor beta chains were sequenced from one sample in a study of T cell changes during pregnancy in multiple sclerosis. Data came from immunoSEQ multiplex PCR; TCRdb stores just in-frame clones and leaves some out. The sample contains around 57,000 clones, 90% to 95% of which appear only once. Here the sequenced sample was peripheral blood, taken in the third trimester of pregnancy. These receptors all come from a female donor in good health, enrolled as a control in a pregnancy study.

This chain joins TRBV6-5 and TRBJ2-7; D may be TRBD1 (6 bases). This CDR3 spans 13 amino acids. Trimming cost V 6 bases and J 0 bases, with 9 bases left between them. CDR1 and CDR2 from the germline V gene are MNHEY and SVGAGI. CDR3 sequence reads: CASSRDTSYEQYF. CDR3 DNA: TGTGCCAGCAGCCGGGACACCTCCTACGAGCAGTACTTC.

The V and J genes are TRBV9 and TRBJ1-4, with D possibly matching TRBD1 (5 bases). The CDR3 is 14 residues long. Per germline, CDR1 SGDLS and CDR2 YYNGEE. Trimming pared 4 bases from V and 3 bases from J, leaving 10 bases between. The CDR3 DNA reads TGTGCCAGCAGCCCAGGGTCCGCTAATGAAAAACTGTTTTTT. Protein sequence: CASSPGSANEKLFF.

The gene calls are TRBV9 and TRBJ2-2, with a possible D match to TRBD2 (5 bases). Trimming took off 0 bases at V and 5 bases at J, with 11 bases between the two ends. The CDR3 is 15 amino acids. In germline, CDR1 is SGDLS, CDR2 YYNGEE. The CDR3 reads CASSVVASSTGELFF. DNA for the CDR3: TGTGCCAGCAGCGTAGTAGCTAGCTCTACCGGGGAGCTGTTTTTT.

The rearrangement links TRBV6-5 to TRBJ2-1, with 7 bases that match TRBD1. The junction had 2 bases not matched to a gene; V was cut back by 0 bases and J by 3 bases. Germline V lookup: CDR1 MNHEY, CDR2 SVGAGI. The CDR3 contains 15 residues. The DNA of the CDR3 is TGTGCCAGCAGTTACTCCGGGGACAGCTACAATGAGCAGTTCTTC. Amino acids: CASSYSGDSYNEQFF.

The V and J genes are TRBV29-1 and TRBJ2-2; 8 nucleotides line up with TRBD2. With V trimmed by 3 bases and J by 5 bases, 2 bases remained unmatched. This CDR3 comprises 13 residues. Germline V CDR1 and CDR2: SQVTM, ANQGSEA. CDR3 region: CSVEKRGTGELFF. As DNA, the CDR3 is TGCAGCGTTGAGAAGCGGGGGACCGGGGAGCTGTTTTTT.

This rearrangement joins TRBV5-1 to TRBJ2-5; D ambiguous. Looked up from germline, CDR1 is SGHRS and CDR2 is YFSETQ. V lost 3 bases and J lost 0, with 12 bases in between. The CDR3 has 15 amino acids. CDR3 in amino acids: CASSWVPRYQETQYF. DNA for the CDR3: TGCGCCAGCAGCTGGGTCCCTAGGTACCAAGAGACCCAGTACTTC.

Concerning this clone: The CDR3 carries no conserved terminal phenylalanine or tryptophan, so it likely arises from a read error. The DNA is omitted, as the CDR3 cannot be located on it reliably, and the CDR3 follows TCRdb's listing. The V call is TRBV7-8, the J call TRBJ1-1. The V gene's germline CDR1 is SGHVS and CDR2 FQNEAQ. Ends included, the CDR3 has 8 residues. CDR3 loop: CASSPTVA.

Here the CDR3 reads CASARGLAGAHYEQYF. DNA for the CDR3: TGTGCCAGCGCCCGTGGACTAGCGGGAGCACACTACGAGCAGTACTTC. The chain combines TRBV27 with TRBJ2-7, with 13 bases that match TRBD2. V lost 8 bases, J lost 3 bases, and 10 bases stayed unmatched. Germline CDR1 is MNHEY and CDR2 is SMNVEV (reference sequence). The CDR3 consists of 16 residues.

The V call is TRBV6-5, the J call TRBJ2-7; 7 positions match TRBD2. J was trimmed by 4 bases and V by 5 bases; bases with no gene match: 5. This CDR3 is 13 amino acids long. Germline V gene data show CDR1 as MNHEY and CDR2 as SVGAGI. CDR3 in amino acids: CASSPGLYYEQYF. The CDR3 DNA is TGTGCCAGCAGTCCGGGACTATATTACGAGCAGTACTTC.

The rearrangement links TRBV10-3 to TRBJ2-7; 8 nucleotides line up with TRBD1. CDR1 and CDR2 from the germline V gene are ENHRY and SYGVKD. The CDR3 runs 18 residues. Trimming cost V 3 bases and J 3 bases; bases outside gene matches: 16. The CDR3 DNA reads as TGTGCCATCAGTGACCCAGGGGGCTTGGGGTGGGAGAGCTACGAGCAGTACTTC. Translating gives CAISDPGGLGWESYEQYF.

This chain connects TRBV29-1 to TRBJ2-2; D is undetermined. Germline V lookup: CDR1 SQVTM, CDR2 ANQGSEA. Trimming left V 6 bases short and J 1 base short, with 9 bases between. The CDR3 has 13 amino acids. The CDR3 sequence: CSVTAGNTGELFF. In DNA form, the CDR3 reads TGCAGCGTGACGGCAGGGAACACCGGGGAGCTGTTTTTT.

This chain links TRBV19 with TRBJ2-7; 8 nucleotides agree with TRBD2. Germline-derived CDR1 and CDR2 are LNHDA and SQIVND (reference sequence). The junction had 7 bases not matched to a gene; V was cut back by 6 bases and J by 0 bases. The CDR3 length is 15 residues. CDR3 in DNA: TGTGCCAGTAGGCTAGCGGGCGAGAGCTCCTACGAGCAGTACTTC. This codes for CASRLAGESSYEQYF.

The chain recombines TRBV18 with TRBJ2-2; 12 bases agree with TRBD2. The ends lost 5 bases at V and 5 bases at J; junction bases unmatched: 3. This CDR3 has 15 amino acids. Germline loops: CDR1 KGHSH, CDR2 LQKENI. DNA for the CDR3: TGTGCCAGCTCATATACTAGCGGGAGGACCGGGGAGCTGTTTTTT. Translation: CASSYTSGRTGELFF.

This clone is a singleton in its sample. This CDR3 is CASSLTGGNEQFF. CDR3 coding DNA: TGTGCCAGCAGCTTAACAGGGGGCAATGAGCAGTTCTTC. The chain is built from TRBV11-3 and TRBJ2-1; TRBD1 aligns across 8 bases. Trimming took 2 bases from V and 6 from J; bases not matched to a gene: 0. The CDR3 sequence is 13 residues long. Germline CDR1 and CDR2: SGHNT and YENEEA.

The gene calls are TRBV5-1 and TRBJ2-3; TRBD2 agrees at 11 bases. The CDR3 runs 15 residues. Germline V gives CDR1 SGHRS, CDR2 YFSETQ. The junction had 2 bases not matched to a gene; V was cut back by 4 bases and J by 1 base. Written as DNA, the CDR3 is TGCGCCAGCAGCCCGGGACTAGCGGGCACAGATACGCAGTATTTT. Translated, it gives CASSPGLAGTDTQYF.

The table lists this clone with a count of one. The chain carries TRBV7-9 and TRBJ2-2; maybe TRBD2 (6 bases). The germline V gene has CDR1 SEHNR and CDR2 FQNEAQ (reference sequence). The CDR3 is made up of 15 amino acids. V lost 5 bases and J lost 4, with 14 bases in between. The CDR3 reads CASSPPRGSTGELFF. CDR3 coding DNA: TGTGCCAGCAGCCCTCCTCGGGGGAGCACCGGGGAGCTGTTTTTT.

The rearrangement joins TRBV5-1 to TRBJ1-2; D is possibly TRBD1 (6 bases). The V gene's germline CDR1 is SGHRS and CDR2 YFSETQ. CDR3 length: 13 residues. The V end was cut by 0 bases, the J end by 5 bases, with 8 bases between. The CDR3 DNA reads as TGCGCCAGCAGCTTGGACAGGGAATATGGCTACACCTTC. Protein: CASSLDREYGYTF. Variable domain in full (rest from reference TRBV5-1 and TRBJ1-2): KAGVTQTPRYLIKTRGQQVTLSCSPISGHRSVSWYQQTPGQGLQFLFEYFSETQRNKGNFPGRFSGRQFSNSRSEMNVSTLELGDSALYLCASSLDREYGYTFGSGTRLTVV.

V and J are TRBV5-4 and TRBJ2-2; TRBD1 aligns across 10 bases. Germline lookup yields CDR1 SGHNT and CDR2 YYREEE (reference sequence). This CDR3 spans 16 amino acids. The V segment lost 3 bases and the J segment 4 bases; nucleotides outside the gene matches: 6. This CDR3 reads CASSSARDRGTGELFF. CDR3 DNA: TGTGCCAGCAGCTCAGCGCGGGACAGGGGCACCGGGGAGCTGTTTTTT.

The V gene is TRBV7-8, the J gene TRBJ2-7; 8 bases are shared with TRBD2. Germline V gene lookup returns CDR1 SGHVS and CDR2 FQNEAQ. The length of the CDR3 is 16 residues. The V gene end was trimmed by 1 base and the J gene end by 7 bases; junction bases not matched to a gene: 12. The CDR3 here is CASSLELADSLREQYF. DNA of the CDR3: TGTGCCAGCAGCTTAGAACTAGCGGATTCTTTGAGGGAGCAGTACTTC.

This chain links TRBV28 with TRBJ1-2, with D perhaps TRBD1 (5 bases). The V and J ends lost 8 bases and 8 bases respectively, with 18 bases between them. This CDR3 has 13 amino acids. Germline CDR1 and CDR2: MDHEN and SYDVKM. The CDR3 coding sequence is TGTGCCAGCGGAAGGGGCCTTCAAGGAGGCTACACCTTC. This codes for CASGRGLQGGYTF.

The chain joins TRBV11-2 to TRBJ2-4; tentatively, D is TRBD1 (5 bases). This CDR3 contains 12 residues. The germline CDR1 and CDR2 sequences are SGHAT and FQNNGV. The V end lost 5 bases, the J end lost 10 bases, and 12 bases lay between the germline ends. The CDR3 spells CASSPTGIIQYF. In DNA, the CDR3 is TGTGCCAGCAGCCCTACAGGAATTATTCAGTACTTC.

The chain couples TRBV5-1 to TRBJ1-3; 9 bases fit TRBD1. This CDR3 region has 18 residues. Germline lookup yields CDR1 SGHRS and CDR2 YFSETQ. The V gene end was trimmed by 4 bases and the J gene end by 0 bases; junction bases not matched to a gene: 11. The CDR3 sequence is CASSLPGQGPSSGNTIYF. As DNA, the CDR3 is TGCGCCAGCAGCCTGCCGGGACAGGGACCCTCCTCTGGAAACACCATATATTTT.

The chain employs TRBV9 and TRBJ1-6, with unresolved D. The CDR3 length is 15 residues. Trimming took 0 bases from V and 7 from J, leaving 11 bases between them. The germline V gene has CDR1 SGDLS and CDR2 YYNGEE. The CDR3 DNA is TGTGCCAGCAGCGTAGGGGCAGACACAAATTCACCCCTCCACTTT. Translated, it gives CASSVGADTNSPLHF.

This chain uses TRBV5-8 with TRBJ2-5; 7 positions match TRBD2. Trimming removed 7 bases from V and 4 bases from J; junction bases left unmatched: 13. The CDR3 has 15 residues. Germline V lookup: CDR1 SGHTS, CDR2 YDEGEE. CDR3: CASGFWGGGVETQYF. The DNA for the CDR3 is TGTGCCAGCGGATTCTGGGGGGGAGGAGTAGAGACCCAGTACTTC.

The J gene is TRBJ2-1, the V gene TRBV6-5; weak D call: TRBD2 (5 bases). V dropped 5 bases and J dropped 9 bases, with 8 bases sitting between them. CDR1 is MNHEY, CDR2 SVGAGI, per germline. The CDR3 runs to 11 residues. CDR3 sequence: CASSPGFEQFF. The CDR3 coding sequence is TGTGCCAGCAGTCCGGGATTTGAGCAGTTCTTC.

The chain is built from TRBV18 and TRBJ2-5, with TRBD1 matching over 10 bases. The germline V gene encodes CDR1 KGHSH and CDR2 LQKENI. This CDR3 has 13 residues. The J segment lost 5 bases and the V segment lost 7 bases, leaving 4 bases of the junction unmatched. For the CDR3, the DNA is TGTGCCAGCTTGGGACAGGGGATGGAGACCCAGTACTTC. Its translation is CASLGQGMETQYF.

The chain couples TRBV6-6 to TRBJ1-2; a possible D gene is TRBD1 (5 bases). The germline V gene encodes CDR1 MNHNY and CDR2 SVGAGI (reference sequence). Trimming shortened V by 4 bases and J by 7 bases, and 13 bases separated the two germline ends. This CDR3 comprises 13 residues. In DNA form, the CDR3 reads TGTGCCAGCAGTTCCGACAGAGAAATTGGCTACACCTTC. It translates to CASSSDREIGYTF.

This clone was observed once. V and J are TRBV11-3 and TRBJ1-1; 8 bases are shared with TRBD1. This CDR3 has 13 amino acids. Germline V gene sequence: CDR1 SGHNT, CDR2 YENEEA. The J segment lost 4 bases and the V segment lost 5 bases, leaving 3 bases of the junction unmatched. CDR3 loop: CASSRQGSTEAFF. In DNA form, the CDR3 reads TGTGCCAGCAGCCGACAGGGGAGCACTGAAGCTTTCTTT.